A selection of T cell receptor beta chains follows, all from one sample in a study of blood T cell repertoires in COVID-19. Assay used: immunoSEQ multiplex PCR; TCRdb lists only in-frame clones, some missing. The data contain hundreds of thousands of clones, more than 75% of them singletons. Sequencing input: PBMCs or T cells enriched from blood (not recorded which). These receptor sequences come from a woman aged 50 to 65 who had recovered from COVID-19. Each CDR3 is given with its conserved first and last residue. The D gene is left open where the match is weak. Size is omitted from some rows. Given values are once, few, many or a class for expanded clones.

TRBJ2-7 | TRBV4-3 | NA | once | TGCGCCAGCAGCCAAGTCGCGACGGGTAGCTACGAGCAGTACTTC | CASSQVATGSYEQYF
TRBJ2-7 | TRBV19 | NA | many | TGTGCCAGTAGTAGGGACTCGTCGGGTTACGAGCAGTACTTC | CASSRDSSGYEQYF
TRBJ2-5 | TRBV7-8 | TRBD1 | NA | TGTGCCAGCAGCTCCCGACAGGGCGCTTCAGGGGAGACCCAGTACTTC | CASSSRQGASGETQYF
TRBJ1-6 | TRBV7-2 | TRBD1 | NA | TGTGCCAGCAGCTCCTCGGACAGGGCGGGAAATTCACCCCTCCACTTT | CASSSSDRAGNSPLHF
TRBJ1-4 | TRBV5-1 | NA | NA | TGCGCCAGCAGCCCCGGGGACACATCTAATGAAAAACTGTTTTTT | CASSPGDTSNEKLFF
TRBJ2-3 | TRBV27 | TRBD2 | NA | TGTGCCAGCAGGCTACTAGCGGGAAGTAGCACAGATACGCAGTATTTT | CASRLLAGSSTDTQYF
TRBJ2-1 | TRBV6-5 | TRBD2 | NA | TGTGCCAGCAGTCCCGGGACTACCAACAATGAGCAGTTCTTC | CASSPGTTNNEQFF
TRBJ1-1 | TRBV19 | TRBD1 | few | TGTGCCAGTAGTAAGACAGGGTCCACTGAAGCTTTCTTT | CASSKTGSTEAFF
TRBJ2-3 | TRBV30 | TRBD2 | NA | TGTGCCTGGAGTGTCGTATGGGCTAGCGGGGTGGATACGCAGTATTTT | CAWSVVWASGVDTQYF
TRBJ1-1 | TRBV7-2 | TRBD1 | NA | TGTGCCAGCAGCTTTACAGGGGGCGGTTTCACTGAAGCTTTCTTT | CASSFTGGGFTEAFF
TRBJ2-5 | TRBV28 | NA | NA | TGTGCCAGCAGTCCTCGGTTTGGTTCGGGGACCCAGTACTTC | CASSPRFGSGTQYF
TRBJ2-1 | TRBV28 | TRBD2 | NA | TGTGCCAGCAGTTCCCCGGGACTAGCATCTGAGCAGTTCTTC | CASSSPGLASEQFF
TRBJ2-3 | TRBV9 | TRBD2 | NA | TGTGCCAGCAGCGTAGCACCTAGCGGGAGAACAGATACGCAGTATTTT | CASSVAPSGRTDTQYF
TRBJ2-1 | TRBV7-3 | TRBD2 | NA | TGTGCCAGCAGCTATAGCGGGGGGGCCAATGAGCAGTTCTTC | CASSYSGGANEQFF
TRBJ1-6 | TRBV7-2 | NA | NA | TGTGCCAGCAGCTTTTTGGGGGCTAGTCCCCTCCACTTT | CASSFLGASPLHF
TRBJ2-7 | TRBV11-2 | TRBD2 | NA | TGTGCCAGCAGCTTAGATCTGGTAGCGGGGTACGAGCAGTACTTC | CASSLDLVAGYEQYF
TRBJ2-3 | TRBV6-2/TRBV6-3 | NA | few | TGTGCCAGCAGTTGGACTAGCACAGATACGCAGTATTTT | CASSWTSTDTQYF
TRBJ1-5 | TRBV2 | NA | NA | TGTGCCAGCAGTGAGGTGGCAGGGCTACAGCCCCAGCATTTT | CASSEVAGLQPQHF
TRBJ1-4 | TRBV6-5 | NA | NA | TGTGCCAGCAGTTCCGGACAGCTTACAACTAATGAAAAACTGTTTTTT | CASSSGQLTTNEKLFF
TRBJ2-2 | TRBV6-4 | TRBD1 | NA | TGTGCCAGCAGATTGGACAGGGGGTCGATCGGGGAGCTGTTTTTT | CASRLDRGSIGELFF
TRBJ2-7 | TRBV18 | NA | NA | TGTGCCAGCTCACCGAGGGGGGGCCACGAGCAGTACTTC | CASSPRGGHEQYF
TRBJ2-2 | TRBV28 | TRBD2 | NA | TGTGCCAGCAGCCCGAGCGGGGCTAGGCCCACGGGAGGCGGGGAGCTGTTTTTT | CASSPSGARPTGGGELFF
TRBJ1-2 | TRBV28 | NA | NA | TGTGCCAGCAGTTTAATCGTTAGTGCATTGAGCGGCTACACCTTC | CASSLIVSALSGYTF
TRBJ2-2 | TRBV6-4 | NA | NA | TGTGCCAGCAGTATGGGGGCCGGGACCGGGGAGCTGTTTTTT | CASSMGAGTGELFF
TRBJ1-5 | TRBV28 | NA | NA | TGTGCCAGCAGTCACTACTCCCGCCGGACAGTCCTCTTGGATCAGCCCCAGCATTTT | CASSHYSRRTVLLDQPQHF
TRBJ2-3 | TRBV5-6 | NA | NA | TGTGCCAGCAGCAGCTACAGTCGCCCCGCAGATACGCAGTATTTT | CASSSYSRPADTQYF
TRBJ2-5 | TRBV5-1 | NA | NA | TGCGCCAGCAGCGTAGAAGAGACCCAGTACTTC | CASSVEETQYF
TRBJ1-2 | TRBV29-1 | TRBD1 | NA | TGCAGCGTTGAATGGGCAGGGGGCGCCTATGGCTACACCTTC | CSVEWAGGAYGYTF
TRBJ1-4 | TRBV25-1 | TRBD1 | once | TGTGCCAGCAGTGGGACAGGGAGGGAAAAACTGTTTTTT | CASSGTGREKLFF
TRBJ1-6 | TRBV3-1/TRBV3-2 | NA | NA | TGTGCCAGCAGCCCCTCGTATGGGACTACAAATTCACCCCTCCACTTT | CASSPSYGTTNSPLHF
TRBJ2-7 | TRBV11-2 | TRBD2 | NA | TGTGCCAGCAGCAATGGGACTAGCAAGTACTTC | CASSNGTSKYF
TRBJ1-2 | TRBV10-3 | TRBD1 | once | TGTGCCATCAGTGGCGGACAGGGGCTAAGGAACTATGGCTACACCTTC | CAISGGQGLRNYGYTF
TRBJ1-3 | TRBV6-5 | NA | NA | TGTGCCAGCAACCTCGGGGGTGGCTCTGGAAACACCATATATTTT | CASNLGGGSGNTIYF
TRBJ1-5 | TRBV7-2 | NA | NA | TGTGCCAGCAGCTTAGGACCGTACAGGGCCGGGCAGCCCCAGCATTTT | CASSLGPYRAGQPQHF